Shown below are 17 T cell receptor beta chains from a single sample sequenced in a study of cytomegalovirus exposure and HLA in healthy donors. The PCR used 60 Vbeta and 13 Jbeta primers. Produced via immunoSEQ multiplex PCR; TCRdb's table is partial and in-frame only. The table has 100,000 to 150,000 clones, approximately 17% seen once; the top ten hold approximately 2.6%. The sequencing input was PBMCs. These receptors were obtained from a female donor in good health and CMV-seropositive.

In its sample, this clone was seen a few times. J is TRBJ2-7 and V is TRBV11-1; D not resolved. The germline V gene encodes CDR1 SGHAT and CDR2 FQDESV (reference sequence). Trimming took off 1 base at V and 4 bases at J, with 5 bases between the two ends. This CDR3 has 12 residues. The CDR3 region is CASSLVGYEQYF. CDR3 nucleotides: TGTGCCAGCAGCTTAGTCGGGTACGAGCAGTACTTC. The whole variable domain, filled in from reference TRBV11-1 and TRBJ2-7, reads EAEVAQSPRYKITEKSQAVAFWCDPISGHATLYWYRQILGQGPELLVQFQDESVVDDSQLPKDRFSAERLKGVDSTLKIQPAELGDSAMYLCASSLVGYEQYFGPGTRLTVT.

CDR3 in amino acids: CASSQVPLAGVETQYF. CDR3 bases: TGTGCCAGCAGCCAAGTCCCACTAGCGGGAGTAGAGACCCAGTACTTC. The chain links TRBV14 to TRBJ2-5, with 11 bases aligning to TRBD2. With V trimmed by 1 base and J by 4 bases, 5 bases remained unmatched. CDR1 is SGHDN, CDR2 FVKESK, per germline. The CDR3 is made up of 16 amino acids.

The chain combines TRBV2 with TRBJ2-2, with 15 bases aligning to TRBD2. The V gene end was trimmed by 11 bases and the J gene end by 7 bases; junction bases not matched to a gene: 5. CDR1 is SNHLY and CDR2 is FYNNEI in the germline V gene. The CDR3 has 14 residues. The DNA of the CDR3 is TGTGCCGGTGGACTAGCGGGAGGGGGCGGGGAGCTGTTTTTT. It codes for CAGGLAGGGGELFF. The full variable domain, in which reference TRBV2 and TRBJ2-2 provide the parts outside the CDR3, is EPEVTQTPSHQVTQMGQEVILRCVPISNHLYFYWYRQILGQKVEFLVSFYNNEISEKSEIFDDQFSVERPDGSNFTLKIRSTKLEDSAMYFCAGGLAGGGGELFFGEGSRLTVL.

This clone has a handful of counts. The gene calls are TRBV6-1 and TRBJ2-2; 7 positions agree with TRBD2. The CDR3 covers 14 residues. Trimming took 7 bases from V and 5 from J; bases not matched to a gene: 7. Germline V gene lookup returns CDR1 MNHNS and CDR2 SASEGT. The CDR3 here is CASTGGRFTGELFF. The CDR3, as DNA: TGTGCCAGCACCGGGGGGAGATTTACCGGGGAGCTGTTTTTT.

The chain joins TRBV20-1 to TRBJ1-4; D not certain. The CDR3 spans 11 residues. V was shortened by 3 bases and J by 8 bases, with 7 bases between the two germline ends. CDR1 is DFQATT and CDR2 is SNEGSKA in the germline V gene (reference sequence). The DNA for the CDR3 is TGCAGTGCTAGGTATGAGGAAAAACTGTTTTTT. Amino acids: CSARYEEKLFF.

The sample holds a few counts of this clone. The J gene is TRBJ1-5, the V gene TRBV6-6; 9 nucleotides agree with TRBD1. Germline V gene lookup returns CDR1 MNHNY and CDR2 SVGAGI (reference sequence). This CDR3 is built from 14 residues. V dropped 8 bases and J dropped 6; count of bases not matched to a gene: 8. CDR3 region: CASAGQGMGQPQHF. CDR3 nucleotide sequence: TGTGCCAGCGCCGGACAGGGGATGGGTCAGCCCCAGCATTTT.

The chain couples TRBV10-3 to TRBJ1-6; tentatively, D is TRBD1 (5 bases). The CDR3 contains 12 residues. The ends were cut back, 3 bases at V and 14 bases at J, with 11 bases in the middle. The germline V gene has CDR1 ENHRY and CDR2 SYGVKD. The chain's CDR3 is CAISDPRGTLHF. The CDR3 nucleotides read TGTGCCATCAGTGACCCCCGGGGGACCCTCCACTTT.

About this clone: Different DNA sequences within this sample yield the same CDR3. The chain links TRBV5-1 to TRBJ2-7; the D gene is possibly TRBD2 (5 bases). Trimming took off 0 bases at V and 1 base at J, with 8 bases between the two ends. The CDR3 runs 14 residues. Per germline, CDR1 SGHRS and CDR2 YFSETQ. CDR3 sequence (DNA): TGCGCCAGCAGCTTGGACTCGGGATCCTACGAGCAGTACTTC. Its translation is CASSLDSGSYEQYF.

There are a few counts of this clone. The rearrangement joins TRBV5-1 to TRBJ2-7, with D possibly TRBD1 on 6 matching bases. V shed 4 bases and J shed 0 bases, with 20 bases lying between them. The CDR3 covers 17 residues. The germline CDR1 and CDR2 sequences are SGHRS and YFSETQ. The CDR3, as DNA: TGCGCCAGCAGCCCAGGTCTAGGGGGTTCTACCTCCTACGAGCAGTACTTC. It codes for CASSPGLGGSTSYEQYF.

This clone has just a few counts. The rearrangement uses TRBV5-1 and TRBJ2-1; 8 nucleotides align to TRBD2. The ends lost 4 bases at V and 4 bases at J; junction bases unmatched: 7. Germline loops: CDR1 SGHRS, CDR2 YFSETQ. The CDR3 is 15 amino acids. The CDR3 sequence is CASSQSGGEYNEQFF. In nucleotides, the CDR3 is TGCGCCAGCAGCCAAAGCGGGGGCGAATACAATGAGCAGTTCTTC. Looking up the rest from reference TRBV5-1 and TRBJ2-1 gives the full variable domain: KAGVTQTPRYLIKTRGQQVTLSCSPISGHRSVSWYQQTPGQGLQFLFEYFSETQRNKGNFPGRFSGRQFSNSRSEMNVSTLELGDSALYLCASSQSGGEYNEQFFGPGTRLTVL.

CDR3 sequence (DNA): TGCAGTGCTACCGCAGTATCCCCGCAGTACTTC. Encoded protein: CSATAVSPQYF. The rearrangement links TRBV20-1 to TRBJ2-7; D unclear. The germline V and J ends were trimmed by 4 bases and 9 bases, with 13 bases remaining between them. The CDR3 extends over 11 amino acids. Looked up from germline, CDR1 is DFQATT and CDR2 is SNEGSKA (reference sequence).

This CDR3 reads CASSPGDRPSVPQHF. CDR3 bases: TGTGCCAGCAGCCCCGGGGACAGGCCCAGCGTACCCCAGCATTTT. The chain recombines TRBV6-5 with TRBJ1-5; the match to TRBD1 covers 8 bases. V was pared by 6 bases and J by 10 bases, with 14 bases of the junction left unmatched. The germline V gene encodes CDR1 MNHEY and CDR2 SVGAGI. The length of the CDR3 is 15 residues.

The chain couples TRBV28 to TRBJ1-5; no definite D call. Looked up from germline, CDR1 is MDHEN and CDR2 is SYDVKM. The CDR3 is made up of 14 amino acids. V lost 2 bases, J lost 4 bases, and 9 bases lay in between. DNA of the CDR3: TGTGCCAGCAGTTTACCCCCGAGTAATCAGCCCCAGCATTTT. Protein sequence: CASSLPPSNQPQHF.

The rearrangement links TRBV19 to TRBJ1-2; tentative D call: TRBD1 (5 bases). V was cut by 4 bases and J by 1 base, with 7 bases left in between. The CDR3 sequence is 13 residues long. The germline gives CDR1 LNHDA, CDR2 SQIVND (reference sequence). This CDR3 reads CASSTGFNYGYTF. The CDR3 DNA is TGTGCCAGTAGTACAGGGTTTAACTATGGCTACACCTTC.

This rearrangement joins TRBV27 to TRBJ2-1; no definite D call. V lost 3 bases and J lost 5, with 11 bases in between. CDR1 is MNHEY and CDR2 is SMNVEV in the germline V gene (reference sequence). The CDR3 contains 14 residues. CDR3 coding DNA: TGTGCCAGCAGTTTGAACTATTGGGACAATGAGCAGTTCTTC. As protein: CASSLNYWDNEQFF.

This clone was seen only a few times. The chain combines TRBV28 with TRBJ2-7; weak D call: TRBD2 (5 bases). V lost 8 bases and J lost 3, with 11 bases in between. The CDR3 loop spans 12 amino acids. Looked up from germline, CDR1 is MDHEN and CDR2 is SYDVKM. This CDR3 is CASDEGGYEQYF. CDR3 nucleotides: TGTGCCAGCGACGAGGGTGGCTACGAGCAGTACTTC. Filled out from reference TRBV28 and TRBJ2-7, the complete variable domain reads DVKVTQSSRYLVKRTGEKVFLECVQDMDHENMFWYRQDPGLGLRLIYFSYDVKMKEKGDIPEGYSVSREKKERFSLILESASTNQTSMYLCASDEGGYEQYFGPGTRLTVT.

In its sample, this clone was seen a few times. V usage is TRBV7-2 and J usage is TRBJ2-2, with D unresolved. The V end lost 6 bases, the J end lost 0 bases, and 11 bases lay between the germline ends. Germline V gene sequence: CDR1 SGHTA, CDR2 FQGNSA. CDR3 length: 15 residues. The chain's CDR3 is CASSRRPANTGELFF. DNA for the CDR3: TGTGCCAGCAGTCGGCGGCCGGCGAACACCGGGGAGCTGTTTTTT.